This T cell receptor (beta chain) was found in a study of cytomegalovirus exposure and HLA in healthy donors. The PCR had 60 Vbeta and 13 Jbeta primers. The protocol was immunoSEQ multiplex PCR, while the TCRdb copy is restricted to in-frame clones and leaves out a portion. Of over 150,000 clones listed, about 76% are singletons. Deletions cut 0 bases from V and 5 bases from J, with 8 bases between. The CDR3 runs to 13 residues. Germline-derived CDR1 and CDR2 are SGHRS and YFSETQ. Everyone who donated was a healthy bone marrow donor. V is TRBV5-1 and J is TRBJ1-1; no reliable D call. The receptor comes from a male donor in good health and CMV-seropositive. The sequenced sample was PBMCs. The CDR3 reads CASSLGSETEAFF. In nucleotides, the CDR3 is TGCGCCAGCAGCTTGGGCTCTGAGACTGAAGCTTTCTTT.